Shown below are 28 T cell receptor beta chains from a single sample sequenced in a study of control samples from healthy donors and cancer patients. Generated by immunoSEQ multiplex PCR, the TCRdb table keeps only in-frame clones and is missing some. The sample lists about 110,000 clones, just under 85% occurring once. Sequenced sample: blood. The receptors were gathered from a man between 18 and 35 years old in good health.

J is TRBJ1-1 and V is TRBV6-5, with 8 bases fitting TRBD1. The CDR3 extends over 14 amino acids. V dropped 3 bases and J dropped 4; count of bases not matched to a gene: 4. Germline V lookup: CDR1 MNHEY, CDR2 SVGAGI. The CDR3 DNA reads as TGTGCCAGCAGTTATTACAGGGGGACCACTGAAGCTTTCTTT. Its protein product is CASSYYRGTTEAFF.

The rearrangement joins TRBV27 to TRBJ1-5; 8 nucleotides line up with TRBD1. Germline CDR1 is MNHEY and CDR2 is SMNVEV (reference sequence). The CDR3 spans 11 residues. V lost 5 bases and J lost 11; bases outside the gene matches: 2. The CDR3 is CASSKDRAQHF. Written as DNA, the CDR3 is TGTGCCAGCAGTAAGGACAGGGCCCAGCATTTT.

This chain joins TRBV5-1 and TRBJ2-3, with D perhaps matching TRBD1 (7 bases). The CDR3 runs to 18 residues. CDR1 is SGHRS, CDR2 YFSETQ, per germline. The V end lost 5 bases, the J end lost 3 bases, and 25 bases lay between the germline ends. Written as DNA, the CDR3 is TGCGCCAGCAGAAATACCGGGACAGCGGGCCTGGGGACAGATACGCAGTATTTT. The encoded protein is CASRNTGTAGLGTDTQYF. The whole variable domain, remainder taken from reference TRBV5-1 and TRBJ2-3, is KAGVTQTPRYLIKTRGQQVTLSCSPISGHRSVSWYQQTPGQGLQFLFEYFSETQRNKGNFPGRFSGRQFSNSRSEMNVSTLELGDSALYLCASRNTGTAGLGTDTQYFGPGTRLTVL.

The chain employs TRBV4-2 and TRBJ2-1; the match to TRBD2 covers 12 bases. The V gene end was trimmed by 8 bases and the J gene end by 2 bases; junction bases not matched to a gene: 7. The germline CDR1 and CDR2 sequences are LGHNA and YNFKEQ. The CDR3 extends over 16 amino acids. The CDR3 protein is CASGPSGGAAYNEQFF. The CDR3 region has the DNA TGTGCCAGCGGTCCTAGCGGGGGGGCCGCCTACAATGAGCAGTTCTTC.

This clone appeared a single time. The chain combines TRBV15 with TRBJ2-5; TRBD2 agrees at 7 bases. This CDR3 is 14 amino acids long. Germline V CDR1 and CDR2: LNHNV, YYDKDF (reference sequence). The V gene end was trimmed by 2 bases and the J gene end by 2 bases; junction bases not matched to a gene: 2. CDR3 in amino acids: CATSRSGGQETQYF. As DNA, the CDR3 is TGTGCCACCAGCAGATCGGGGGGACAAGAGACCCAGTACTTC. Full variable domain (missing parts from reference TRBV15 and TRBJ2-5): DAMVIQNPRYQVTQFGKPVTLSCSQTLNHNVMYWYQQKSSQAPKLLFHYYDKDFNNEADTPDNFQSRRPNTSFCFLDIRSPGLGDTAMYLCATSRSGGQETQYFGPGTRLLVL.

The table lists this clone with a count of one. The V gene is TRBV30, the J gene TRBJ1-1; 8 bases align to TRBD1. With V trimmed by 5 bases and J by 3 bases, 5 bases remained unmatched. The germline gives CDR1 GTSNPN, CDR2 SVGIG (reference sequence). This CDR3 contains 13 residues. The CDR3 loop reads CAWDRGVYTEAFF. The CDR3 bases are TGTGCCTGGGACAGGGGCGTGTACACTGAAGCTTTCTTT.

This clone has a count of ten or more. The chain recombines TRBV3-1 (or the pseudogene TRBV3-2) with TRBJ1-6, with D possibly matching TRBD1 (6 bases). Trimming pared 2 bases from V and 7 bases from J, leaving 15 bases between. This CDR3 has 16 amino acids. Germline V gene lookup returns CDR1 LGHDT and CDR2 YNNKEL (reference sequence). The CDR3, as DNA: TGTGCCAGCAGCCAAACTACAGGGTTAGCCAATTCACCCCTCCACTTT. The encoded protein is CASSQTTGLANSPLHF.

The chain combines TRBV9 with TRBJ2-6; 9 bases match TRBD1. V shed 4 bases, J shed 0 bases, and the junction held 17 bases outside the gene matches. The CDR3 is 21 residues long. Germline V lookup: CDR1 SGDLS, CDR2 YYNGEE. In DNA form, the CDR3 reads TGTGCCAGCAGCATAAACGTTTTTCGGACAGGGGTGTACTCTGGGGCCAACGTCCTGACTTTC. It encodes CASSINVFRTGVYSGANVLTF.

V is TRBV28 and J is TRBJ1-2; tentatively, D is TRBD1 (5 bases). This CDR3 comprises 13 residues. V was trimmed by 3 bases and J by 5 bases, leaving 10 bases between them. The V gene's germline CDR1 is MDHEN and CDR2 SYDVKM. DNA for the CDR3: TGTGCCAGCAGTTTGGCCAGGGAATATGGCTACACCTTC. This sequence encodes CASSLAREYGYTF.

DNA for the CDR3: TGCGCCAGCAGCCCGAGGGGAGCCGGGGAGCTGTTTTTT. It codes for CASSPRGAGELFF. The J gene is TRBJ2-2, the V gene TRBV4-1; the D call may be TRBD1 or TRBD2 (5 bases each). Trimming took off 4 bases at V and 6 bases at J, with 9 bases between the two ends. CDR3 size: 13 residues. Germline values: CDR1 MGHRA, CDR2 YSYEKL.

The chain links TRBV6-5 to TRBJ1-6; D may be TRBD1 (5 bases). Trimming pared 2 bases from V and 8 bases from J, leaving 7 bases between. CDR1 MNHEY and CDR2 SVGAGI come from the germline V gene. The CDR3 consists of 13 residues. Here the CDR3 reads CASSYGTDSPLHF. The CDR3 nucleotides read TGTGCCAGCAGTTACGGGACCGATTCACCCCTCCACTTT.

The chain recombines TRBV3-1 (or the pseudogene TRBV3-2) with TRBJ1-1, with a tentative D call TRBD1 (5 bases). The CDR3 loop spans 13 amino acids. Trimming pared 8 bases from V and 3 bases from J, leaving 13 bases between. Germline V lookup: CDR1 LGHDT, CDR2 YNNKEL (reference sequence). DNA of the CDR3: TGTGCCAGCGGCCGGGGGGGGGACACTGAAGCTTTCTTT. This gives the protein CASGRGGDTEAFF.

By its share, this clone is large. The chain carries TRBV10-3 and TRBJ2-7; 10 bases line up with TRBD1. The CDR3 is 15 amino acids. The V segment lost 3 bases and the J segment 4 bases; nucleotides outside the gene matches: 6. The V gene's germline CDR1 is ENHRY and CDR2 SYGVKD. The CDR3: CAISDRDRGPYEQYF. The CDR3 nucleotides are TGTGCCATCAGTGACCGGGACAGGGGTCCATACGAGCAGTACTTC.

The V call is TRBV5-1, the J call TRBJ2-1; a weak D match, TRBD1 (6 bases). CDR1 SGHRS and CDR2 YFSETQ come from the germline V gene. The CDR3 totals 14 residues. V was clipped by 7 bases and J by 2 bases, with 13 bases between them. The chain's CDR3 is CASRLDSPYNEQFF. CDR3 coding DNA: TGCGCCAGCCGGTTGGACAGCCCCTACAATGAGCAGTTCTTC.

In DNA, the CDR3 is TGCGCCAGCAGCCAAGAGAACCGCCCCTCCTACAATGAGCAGTTCTTC. Protein sequence: CASSQENRPSYNEQFF. The chain uses TRBV4-1 and TRBJ2-1; D is ambiguous. Trimming took off 0 bases at V and 0 bases at J, with 9 bases between the two ends. The CDR3 sequence is 16 residues long. Germline assignment: CDR1 MGHRA and CDR2 YSYEKL.

In regard to this clone: Germline and junction disagree at one end, which may indicate a read error. This rearrangement joins TRBV4-2 to TRBJ2-2, with 14 bases fitting TRBD2. The germline V gene has CDR1 LGHNA and CDR2 YNFKEQ. There are 18 residues in the CDR3. The CDR3 loop is CPSSQETSGGGRTGELFF. CDR3 in DNA: TGTCCCAGCAGCCAAGAGACTAGCGGGGGGGGGAGGACCGGGGAGCTGTTTTTT.

The chain carries TRBV9 and TRBJ2-7; TRBD1 agrees at 8 bases. With 6 bases clipped from V and 7 bases from J, the junction kept 9 bases outside the gene matches. CDR3 length: 13 residues. Germline loops: CDR1 SGDLS, CDR2 YYNGEE. Written as DNA, the CDR3 is TGTGCCAGCATGGCCAGGGGGCTTGGTGAGCAGTACGTC. Translated: CASMARGLGEQYV.

CDR3 sequence (DNA): TGTGCCATCAGGCTGACAGGGGGACAGCCCCAGCATTTT. It specifies CAIRLTGGQPQHF. The chain couples TRBV10-3 to TRBJ1-5; 9 nucleotides align to TRBD1. CDR3 size: 13 residues. CDR1 and CDR2 from the germline V gene are ENHRY and SYGVKD. The V gene end was trimmed by 6 bases and the J gene end by 7 bases; junction bases not matched to a gene: 4.

The chain employs TRBV20-1 and TRBJ1-1; D ambiguous. Germline CDR1 reads DFQATT; CDR2 reads SNEGSKA (reference sequence). The CDR3 is made up of 11 amino acids. Trimming shortened V by 4 bases and J by 9 bases, and 12 bases separated the two germline ends. The CDR3 spells CSAIYRMQAFF. In DNA form, the CDR3 reads TGCAGTGCTATCTATCGGATGCAAGCTTTCTTT.

On this clone itself: The junction departs from the called germline gene at one end, perhaps through a read error. The chain employs TRBV7-9 and TRBJ1-6; 8 bases are a match to TRBD1. Per the germline V gene, CDR1 is SEHNR and CDR2 is FQNEAQ (reference sequence). The length of the CDR3 is 17 residues. The chain's CDR3 is CATSRIGDRLLGSPLHF. The DNA of the CDR3 is TGTGCCACCAGCAGGATTGGGGACAGGCTCTTAGGCTCACCCCTCCACTTT. The variable domain in full, with the rest retrieved from reference TRBV7-9 and TRBJ1-6, is DTGVSQNPRHKITKRGQNVTFRCDPISEHNRLYWYRQTLGQGPEFLTYFQNEAQLEKSRLLSDRFSAERPKGSFSTLEIQRTEQGDSAMYLCATSRIGDRLLGSPLHFGNGTRLTVT.

This chain connects TRBV6-5 to TRBJ1-3; possible D gene TRBD1, 6 bases. Germline V gene data show CDR1 as MNHEY and CDR2 as SVGAGI. Trimming took off 7 bases at V and 0 bases at J, with 10 bases between the two ends. The CDR3 has 14 amino acids. CDR3: CASNGGVSGNTIYF. The CDR3 bases are TGTGCCAGCAATGGGGGCGTCTCTGGAAACACCATATATTTT.

The CDR3 is CAWSVSGLGQPQHF. In DNA, the CDR3 is TGTGCCTGGAGTGTATCGGGGCTCGGTCAGCCCCAGCATTTT. This chain links TRBV30 with TRBJ1-5, with a tentative D call TRBD1 (5 bases). The CDR3 runs to 14 residues. Looked up from germline, CDR1 is GTSNPN and CDR2 is SVGIG (reference sequence). Trimming stripped 0 bases from V and 6 bases from J, with 12 bases between.

This chain links TRBV7-2 with TRBJ2-2, with 9 bases that match TRBD2. CDR1 is SGHTA and CDR2 is FQGNSA in the germline V gene. This CDR3 has 14 residues. V shed 2 bases and J 5 bases; nucleotides not matched to a gene: 0. This CDR3 is CASSLTSGTGELFF. In nucleotides, the CDR3 is TGTGCCAGCAGCTTAACTAGCGGGACCGGGGAGCTGTTTTTT.

V gene TRBV11-2 combines with J gene TRBJ2-5; D is unclear. Trimming left V 5 bases short and J 4 bases short, with 20 bases between. CDR3 length equals 16 residues. From germline, CDR1 is SGHAT and CDR2 FQNNGV. In nucleotides, the CDR3 is TGTGCCAGCAGCCGTCAAATCAGAGGAAACCGAGAGACCCAGTACTTC. It is translated as CASSRQIRGNRETQYF.

This rearrangement joins TRBV7-2 to TRBJ2-1; D perhaps matches TRBD2 (5 bases). V shed 5 bases and J shed 8 bases, with 22 bases lying between them. The CDR3 is made up of 16 amino acids. The germline V gene has CDR1 SGHTA and CDR2 FQGNSA. The CDR3 nucleotides read TGTGCCAGCAGCCCATTATGGACGGAGGTGGACCATGAGCAGTTCTTC. Translating it yields CASSPLWTEVDHEQFF. The whole variable domain, remainder taken from reference TRBV7-2 and TRBJ2-1, is GAGVSQSPSNKVTEKGKDVELRCDPISGHTALYWYRQSLGQGLEFLIYFQGNSAPDKSGLPSDRFSAERTGGSVSTLTIQRTQQEDSAVYLCASSPLWTEVDHEQFFGPGTRLTVL.

This rearrangement joins TRBV7-6 to TRBJ2-3; 11 bases map to TRBD2. The germline CDR1 and CDR2 sequences are SGHVS and FNYEAQ. The CDR3 is 18 amino acids. With V trimmed by 4 bases and J by 5 bases, 14 bases remained unmatched. The CDR3 is CASSSPGTSGTGGDTQYF. CDR3 DNA sequence: TGTGCCAGCAGCTCCCCCGGGACTAGCGGAACCGGGGGAGATACGCAGTATTTT.

The rearrangement joins TRBV18 to TRBJ2-1; D perhaps matches TRBD1 (5 bases). CDR3 length: 13 amino acids. Per germline, CDR1 KGHSH and CDR2 LQKENI. Trimming shortened V by 4 bases and J by 8 bases, and 12 bases separated the two germline ends. DNA of the CDR3: TGTGCCAGCTCACTTAGGACCAGGGATGAGCAGTTCTTC. It specifies CASSLRTRDEQFF.

V and J are TRBV2 and TRBJ1-1, with D hard to call. The germline gives CDR1 SNHLY, CDR2 FYNNEI. Trimming took off 8 bases at V and 7 bases at J, with 17 bases between the two ends. The CDR3 runs to 13 residues. CDR3 protein: CASGGGGSREAFF. CDR3 in DNA: TGTGCCAGCGGAGGAGGAGGGTCACGTGAAGCTTTCTTT.